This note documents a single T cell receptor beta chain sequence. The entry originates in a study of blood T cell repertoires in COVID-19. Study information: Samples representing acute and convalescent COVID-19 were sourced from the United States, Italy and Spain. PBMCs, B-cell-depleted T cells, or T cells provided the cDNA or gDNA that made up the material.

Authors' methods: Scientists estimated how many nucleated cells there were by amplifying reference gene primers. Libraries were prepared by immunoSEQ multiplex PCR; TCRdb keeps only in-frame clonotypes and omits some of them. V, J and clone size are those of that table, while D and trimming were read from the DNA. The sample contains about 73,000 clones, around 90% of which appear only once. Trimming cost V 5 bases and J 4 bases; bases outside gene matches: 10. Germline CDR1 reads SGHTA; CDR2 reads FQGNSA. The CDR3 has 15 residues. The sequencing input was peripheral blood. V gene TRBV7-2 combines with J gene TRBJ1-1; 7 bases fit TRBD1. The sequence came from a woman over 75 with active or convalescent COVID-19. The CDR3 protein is CASSITGARSTEAFF. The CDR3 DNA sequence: TGTGCCAGCAGCATTACAGGGGCGCGTAGCACTGAAGCTTTCTTT. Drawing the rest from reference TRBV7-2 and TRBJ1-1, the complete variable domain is GAGVSQSPSNKVTEKGKDVELRCDPISGHTALYWYRQSLGQGLEFLIYFQGNSAPDKSGLPSDRFSAERTGGSVSTLTIQRTQQEDSAVYLCASSITGARSTEAFFGQGTRLTVV.